This TCR beta chain was obtained from a study of shared clonotypes between healthy human individuals. Study background: Every donor yielded three CD4 naive, three CD4 memory, two CD8 naive and one CD8 memory plate.

A deep-level run was used for the assay. Using immunoSEQ multiplex PCR, the repertoire was profiled, and TCRdb retains in-frame clones only, with some absent. This table has more than 1 million clones, around 78% appearing once. All donors qualified as healthy HIV-negative adults and had experienced no recent acute infections or vaccinations. The CDR3 consists of 14 residues. Trimming stripped 4 bases from V and 0 bases from J, with 8 bases between. Looked up from germline, CDR1 is SGHTA and CDR2 is FQGNSA. The study, taken as a whole, reports: Memory subsets had estimated richness that was generally smaller than that of naive subsets.

For this clone: Its antigen is currently unknown. Other DNA sequences in the sample encode the same CDR3.

Sequencing was performed on memory CD4+ T cells from PBMCs. Subset described: CD45RA-negative fraction. This clonotype was sampled from a man between 18 and 35 years old in good health. Some clones in this sample may be carry-over from other donors' samples. The chain is built from TRBV7-2 and TRBJ2-3; D gene unclear. CDR3 sequence (DNA): TGTGCCAGCAGCTCCCGACCTAGCACAGATACGCAGTATTTT. Its protein is CASSSRPSTDTQYF.